These 7 T cell receptor beta chains share one sample of origin, sequenced in a study of CD8 T cells in Susac syndrome. Roughly 0.45 to 1 ug RNA was reverse transcribed with random hexamers. MiXCR, applied by TCRdb to the immunoSEQ multiplex PCR reads, yields one record per CDR3 protein. The repertoire consists of 70,000 to 85,000 distinct CDR3 sequences, with approximately 96% occurring once and the leading ten covering around 0.41%. Sequencing used CD8+ T cells from PBMCs. Receptors originate from a human donor with Susac syndrome.

V gene TRBV19 combines with J gene TRBJ2-5, with no clear D. Trimming left V 7 bases short and J 2 bases short, with 14 bases between. The CDR3 is made up of 14 amino acids. Germline V lookup: CDR1 LNHDA, CDR2 SQIVND (reference sequence). The CDR3 reads CASKSRARQETQYF. The CDR3 coding sequence is TGTGCCAGTAAATCACGAGCCAGACAAGAGACCCAGTACTTC.

This rearrangement joins TRBV15 to TRBJ2-2; D gene ambiguous. CDR3 size: 11 residues. Germline CDR1 is LNHNV and CDR2 is YYDKDF (reference sequence). Deletions cut 8 bases from V and 8 bases from J, with 9 bases between. DNA of the CDR3: TGTGCCACCGGGGTGGGGGGGGAGCTGTTTTTT. Translated, it gives CATGVGGELFF.

This clonotype was detected a few times. This rearrangement joins TRBV27 to TRBJ1-1; no firm D call. This CDR3 region has 13 residues. Per the germline V gene, CDR1 is MNHEY and CDR2 is SMNVEV (reference sequence). Trimming stripped 0 bases from V and 1 base from J, with 3 bases between. The CDR3 reads CASSLSTNTEAFF. The CDR3 DNA reads TGTGCCAGCAGTTTATCGACGAACACTGAAGCTTTCTTT.

This clonotype was observed a few times. The chain combines TRBV4-2 with TRBJ1-2, with 9 positions matching TRBD1. Germline V gene lookup returns CDR1 LGHNA and CDR2 YNFKEQ. The trim removed 1 base at V and 3 bases at J, leaving 6 bases unmatched. This CDR3 comprises 16 residues. The CDR3 region is CASSQGARDRDYGYTF. CDR3 DNA sequence: TGTGCCAGCAGCCAAGGAGCCCGGGACAGGGACTATGGCTACACCTTC.

The chain is built from TRBV16 and TRBJ2-7; D uncertain. CDR3 length equals 15 residues. Germline V lookup: CDR1 KGHSY, CDR2 FQNENV. Trimming left V 0 bases short and J 0 bases short, with 9 bases between. CDR3 residues: CASSQSGASSYEQYF. CDR3 nucleotides: TGTGCCAGCAGCCAATCTGGCGCTAGCTCCTACGAGCAGTACTTC.

The chain employs TRBV12-3 or TRBV12-4 and TRBJ2-1; D gene uncertain. The CDR3 contains 15 residues. V was shortened by 6 bases and J by 5 bases, with 17 bases between the two germline ends. The CDR3 bases are TGTGCCAGCAGGCCATTAGTTATTGGGGACAATGAGCAGTTCTTC. This translates into CASRPLVIGDNEQFF.

The chain links TRBV27 to TRBJ2-1; D unclear. The CDR3 is made up of 11 amino acids. V lost 2 bases to trimming and J lost 6 bases, with 2 bases between them. CDR1 and CDR2 from the germline V gene are MNHEY and SMNVEV (reference sequence). The CDR3 bases are TGTGCCAGCAGTTTAGCCAATGAGCAGTTCTTC. This gives the protein CASSLANEQFF.